This paragraph reports one T cell receptor (beta chain). Its antigen is unidentified. The study ran its PCR with 60 Vbeta and 13 Jbeta primers. Assay: immunoSEQ multiplex PCR; the TCRdb copy retains only in-frame clones and omits some. This sample has over 150,000 clones, with approximately 80% found just once. This specimen belongs to a study of cytomegalovirus exposure and HLA in healthy donors. Whole-study context: Of 398 genotyped donors, about 81% clustered with self-reported Caucasian donors.

This CDR3 region has 13 residues. V shed 2 bases and J 7 bases; nucleotides not matched to a gene: 5. CDR1 and CDR2 (germline): LNHDA, SQIVND (reference sequence). Study observations and caveats: There were 160 or so TCR beta chains listed as cytomegalovirus-associated. CMV antigen specificity was confirmed in vitro for three CMV-associated chains.

The receptor's source is a young man in good health and CMV-seropositive. The rearrangement joins TRBV19 to TRBJ2-7; 7 nucleotides match TRBD1. The specimen sequenced was PBMCs. CDR3 sequence (DNA): TGTGCCAGTAGTATAAAAACACAGGGGGAGCAGTACTTC. It encodes CASSIKTQGEQYF.